The clone carrying this T cell receptor (beta chain) was recorded a few times. The data derive from a study of pediatric ulcerative colitis. The blood sample was taken during the colonoscopy visit. Profiled with immunoSEQ multiplex PCR; TCRdb holds only in-frame clones, not every one. The repertoire includes 50,000 to 65,000 clones, 80% to 90% of them detected once, and around 3.6% sits in the top ten. The V end lost 1 base, the J end lost 4 bases, and 4 bases lay between the germline ends. Per the germline V gene, CDR1 is KGHSH and CDR2 is LQKENI. This CDR3 has 13 amino acids. The rearrangement uses TRBV18 and TRBJ2-2, with unresolved D. Material for sequencing was blood. This receptor was taken from a boy younger than 18 with severe ulcerative colitis. The CDR3 protein is CASSPRSTGELFF. For the CDR3, the DNA is TGTGCCAGCTCACCACGGTCCACCGGGGAGCTGTTTTTT.